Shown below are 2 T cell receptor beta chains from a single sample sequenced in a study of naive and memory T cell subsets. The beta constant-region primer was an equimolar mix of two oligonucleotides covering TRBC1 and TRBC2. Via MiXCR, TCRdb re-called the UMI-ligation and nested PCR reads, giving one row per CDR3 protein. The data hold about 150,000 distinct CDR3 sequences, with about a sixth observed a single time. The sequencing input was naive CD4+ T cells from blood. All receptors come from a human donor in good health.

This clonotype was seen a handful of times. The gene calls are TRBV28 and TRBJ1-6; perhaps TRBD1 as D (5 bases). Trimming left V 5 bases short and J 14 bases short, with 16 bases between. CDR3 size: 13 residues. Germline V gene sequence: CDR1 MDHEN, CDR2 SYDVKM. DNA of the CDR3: TGTGCCAGCAGTCAGGGAATCTCTGGGGCCCTCCACTTT. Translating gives CASSQGISGALHF.

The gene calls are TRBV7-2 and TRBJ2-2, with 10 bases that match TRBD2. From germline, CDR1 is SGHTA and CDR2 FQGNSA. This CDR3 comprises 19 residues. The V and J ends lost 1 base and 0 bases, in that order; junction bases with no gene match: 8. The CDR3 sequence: CASSLGEPSGRANTGELFF. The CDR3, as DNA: TGTGCCAGCAGCTTAGGTGAACCTAGCGGGAGAGCGAACACCGGGGAGCTGTTTTTT.